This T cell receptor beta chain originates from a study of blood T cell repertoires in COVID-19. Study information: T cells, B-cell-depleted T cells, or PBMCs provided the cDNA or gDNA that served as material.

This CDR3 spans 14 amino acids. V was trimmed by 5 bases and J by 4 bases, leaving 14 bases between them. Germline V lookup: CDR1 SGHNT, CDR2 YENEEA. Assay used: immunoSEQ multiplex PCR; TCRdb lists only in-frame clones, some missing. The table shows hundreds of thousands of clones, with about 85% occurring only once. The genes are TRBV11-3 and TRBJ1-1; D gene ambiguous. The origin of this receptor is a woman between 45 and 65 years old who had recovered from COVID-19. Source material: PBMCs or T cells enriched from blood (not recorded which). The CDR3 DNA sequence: TGTGCCAGCAGCCCGTTCGGGGTGGGCACTGAAGCTTTCTTT. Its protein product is CASSPFGVGTEAFF.